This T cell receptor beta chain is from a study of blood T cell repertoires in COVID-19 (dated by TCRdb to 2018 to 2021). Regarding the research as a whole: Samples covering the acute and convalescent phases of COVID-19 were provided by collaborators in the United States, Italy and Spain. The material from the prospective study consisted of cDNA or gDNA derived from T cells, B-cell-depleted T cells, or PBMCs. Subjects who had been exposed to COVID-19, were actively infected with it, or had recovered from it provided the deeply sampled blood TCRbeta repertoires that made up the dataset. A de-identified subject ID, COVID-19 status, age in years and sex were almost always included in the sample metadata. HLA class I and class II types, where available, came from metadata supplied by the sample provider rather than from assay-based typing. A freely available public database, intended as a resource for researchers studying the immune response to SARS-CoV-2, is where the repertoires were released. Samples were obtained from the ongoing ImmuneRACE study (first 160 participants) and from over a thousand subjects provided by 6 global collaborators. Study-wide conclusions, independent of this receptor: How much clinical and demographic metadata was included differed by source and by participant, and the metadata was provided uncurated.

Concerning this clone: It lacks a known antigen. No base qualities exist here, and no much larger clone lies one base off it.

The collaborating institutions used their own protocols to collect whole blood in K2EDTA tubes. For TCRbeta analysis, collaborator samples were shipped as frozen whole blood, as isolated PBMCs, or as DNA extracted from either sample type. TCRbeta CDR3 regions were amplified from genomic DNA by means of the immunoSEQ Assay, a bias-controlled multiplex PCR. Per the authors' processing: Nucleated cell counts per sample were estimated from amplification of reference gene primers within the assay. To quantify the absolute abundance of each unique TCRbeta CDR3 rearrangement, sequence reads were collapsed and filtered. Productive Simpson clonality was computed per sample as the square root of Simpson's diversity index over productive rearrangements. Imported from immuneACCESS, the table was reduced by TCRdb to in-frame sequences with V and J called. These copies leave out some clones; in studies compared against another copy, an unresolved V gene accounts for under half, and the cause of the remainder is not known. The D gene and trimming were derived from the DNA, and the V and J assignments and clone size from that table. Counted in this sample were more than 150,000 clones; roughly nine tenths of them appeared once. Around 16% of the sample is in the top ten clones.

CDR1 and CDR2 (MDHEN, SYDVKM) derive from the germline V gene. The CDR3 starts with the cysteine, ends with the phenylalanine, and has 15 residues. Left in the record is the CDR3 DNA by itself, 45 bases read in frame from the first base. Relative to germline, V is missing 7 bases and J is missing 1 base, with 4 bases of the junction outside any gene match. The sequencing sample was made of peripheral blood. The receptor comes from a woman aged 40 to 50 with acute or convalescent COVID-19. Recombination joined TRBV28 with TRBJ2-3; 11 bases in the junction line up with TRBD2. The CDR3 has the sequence CASTKLAGGTDTQYF. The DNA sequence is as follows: TGTGCCAGCACTAAACTAGCGGGGGGCACAGATACGCAGTATTTT.